The 12 T cell receptor beta chains below come from one sample, sequenced in a study of graft-versus-host responses after intestinal transplantation. The protocol was immunoSEQ multiplex PCR, while the TCRdb copy is restricted to in-frame clones and leaves out a portion. There are tens of thousands of clones in the sample; roughly 90% occur only once, and 0.3% to 0.35% lies in the top ten. The antigens for these receptors are not known. Material: unstimulated CD4+ T cells sorted from spleen or lymph node cells, obtained before intestinal transplant. All receptors come from a human donor who received an intestinal transplant.

The J gene is TRBJ2-7, the V gene TRBV7-9; 7 bases are shared with TRBD2. Per germline, CDR1 SEHNR and CDR2 FQNEAQ (reference sequence). There are 16 residues in the CDR3. Trimming took 5 bases from V and 4 from J; bases not matched to a gene: 14. The CDR3 region is CASSQPRASGFYEQYF. In DNA form, the CDR3 reads TGTGCCAGCAGCCAACCCAGGGCTAGCGGTTTTTACGAGCAGTACTTC.

Comments on this clone: One end of the junction is discordant with germline, which a read error may explain. The chain has TRBV19 and TRBJ1-1; D is unclear. There are 11 residues in the CDR3. Germline loops: CDR1 LNHDA, CDR2 SQIVND (reference sequence). CDR3 amino acids: CVSRTNTEAFF. DNA of the CDR3: TGTGTCAGTAGGACGAACACTGAAGCTTTCTTT.

The chain joins TRBV2 to TRBJ2-1; 9 bases agree with TRBD1. This CDR3 comprises 16 residues. CDR1 is SNHLY, CDR2 FYNNEI, per germline. The V and J ends lost 3 bases and 3 bases, in that order; junction bases with no gene match: 6. Written as DNA, the CDR3 is TGTGCCAGCAGTGACCGTAGGGACAGGGTCTACAATGAGCAGTTCTTC. Translation gives CASSDRRDRVYNEQFF.

This chain connects TRBV19 to TRBJ2-1; 11 bases map to TRBD2. From germline, CDR1 is LNHDA and CDR2 SQIVND (reference sequence). This CDR3 comprises 17 residues. The ends lost 10 bases at V and 4 bases at J; junction bases unmatched: 15. The CDR3 nucleotides read TGTGCCACCAATTATGGCGGACTAGCGGGTCCATACAATGAGCAGTTCTTC. It is translated as CATNYGGLAGPYNEQFF.

As regards this clone: The sample carries other DNA sequences with the same CDR3. V is TRBV18 and J is TRBJ1-2; possibly TRBD1 for D (5 bases). Germline V gene data show CDR1 as KGHSH and CDR2 as LQKENI. This CDR3 comprises 15 residues. V lost 0 bases to trimming and J lost 8 bases, with 16 bases between them. CDR3 sequence (DNA): TGTGCCAGCTCACCACCGGACGGAGGGGTCTACGGCTACACCTTC. It encodes CASSPPDGGVYGYTF.

The V call is TRBV6-1, the J call TRBJ1-2; D is undetermined. The V gene lost 3 bases and the J gene lost 4 bases, with 6 bases spanning the gap. The CDR3 runs to 12 residues. Germline CDR1 and CDR2: MNHNS and SASEGT. Here the CDR3 reads CASSDRPYGYTF. CDR3 sequence (DNA): TGTGCCAGCAGTGACCGACCCTATGGCTACACCTTC.

This sequence joins TRBV5-5 and TRBJ1-1, with D tentatively TRBD1 (5 bases). V lost 6 bases and J 0 bases, leaving 21 bases between the germline ends. Germline V gene lookup returns CDR1 SGHKS and CDR2 YYEKEE (reference sequence). This CDR3 spans 17 amino acids. The CDR3 bases are TGTGCCAGCACCCGGAGGGGTCCAACGGTCCTGAACACTGAAGCTTTCTTT. As protein: CASTRRGPTVLNTEAFF.

The chain couples TRBV27 to TRBJ1-4; D is unresolved. V lost 5 bases to trimming and J lost 0 bases, with 13 bases between them. CDR3 length equals 16 residues. CDR1 MNHEY and CDR2 SMNVEV come from the germline V gene (reference sequence). Here the CDR3 DNA reads TGTGCCAGCAGTCGCCTAGGATTCTCAACTAATGAAAAACTGTTTTTT. Amino acids: CASSRLGFSTNEKLFF.

The chain is built from TRBV27 and TRBJ2-3; 14 nucleotides match TRBD2. The CDR3 runs 16 residues. Germline lookup yields CDR1 MNHEY and CDR2 SMNVEV (reference sequence). The V segment lost 5 bases and the J segment 3 bases; nucleotides outside the gene matches: 4. The CDR3, as DNA: TGTGCCAGCAGTCCCCGACTAGCGGGAGGGACAGATACGCAGTATTTT. Its translation: CASSPRLAGGTDTQYF.

The V gene is TRBV7-6, the J gene TRBJ1-1, with D unresolved. Trimming pared 3 bases from V and 8 bases from J, leaving 16 bases between. The CDR3 length is 14 residues. The germline V gene has CDR1 SGHVS and CDR2 FNYEAQ. CDR3 region: CASSFSPRAVEAFF. CDR3 in DNA: TGTGCCAGCAGCTTTAGTCCCCGGGCAGTAGAAGCTTTCTTT.

The chain employs TRBV18 and TRBJ2-1, with a tentative D call TRBD2 (6 bases). The CDR3 has 14 residues. Germline values: CDR1 KGHSH, CDR2 LQKENI. Trimming shortened V by 3 bases and J by 9 bases, and 15 bases separated the two germline ends. The CDR3 nucleotides read TGTGCCAGCTCACCGGGGGACTTACGTGGTGAGCAGTTCTTC. It specifies CASSPGDLRGEQFF.

The V and J genes are TRBV5-1 and TRBJ2-7, with 7 bases identical to TRBD1. Germline loops: CDR1 SGHRS, CDR2 YFSETQ. CDR3 length: 15 residues. The trim removed 4 bases at V and 6 bases at J, leaving 13 bases unmatched. The CDR3 spells CASSAMDRTRGEQYF. The CDR3 DNA reads TGCGCCAGCAGCGCGATGGACAGGACTCGGGGCGAGCAGTACTTC.